This is a list of T cell receptor beta chains from one sample in a study of STAT5B mutations in CD4+ large granular lymphocyte leukemia. Generated by immunoSEQ multiplex PCR, the TCRdb table keeps only in-frame clones and is missing some. The repertoire includes about 32,000 clones, roughly 80% of them detected once, and roughly 4.4% sits in the top ten. Sample: CD4+ T cells from blood buffy coats. These receptors were taken from a human donor in good health. Both conserved end residues are trimmed from each CDR3. Fields, in order: V gene, CDR3 protein.

TRBV10-2	ASSDPGGSGTDTQY
TRBV6-5	ASSPGIFGNTIY
TRBV10-3	AISETSGSGADEQF
TRBV9	ASSSGGFTDTQY
TRBV6-5	ASMLGGQTDTQY
TRBV4-2	ASSQGTAHQPQH
TRBV5-1	ASSLGSSGRGTDTQY
TRBV7-9	ASSLVGGETQY
TRBV7-9	ASSLESDTQY
TRBV7-9	ASSSANGDSSPWEQY
TRBV4-1	ASSQDHVGGRETQY
TRBV28	ASGREPKNIQY
TRBV5-1	ASSGLGAQNEQF
TRBV6-1	ASKQNQTPLGQY
TRBV14	ASSQLFGTYEQY
TRBV30	ACTSGQGESGELF
TRBV6-5	ASSSQNNQPQH
TRBV18	ASSPGPGQAYEQY
TRBV6-5	ASSDSWPPIAF
TRBV2	ASSPESSGRGELF
TRBV28	ASSLFGQGSSYEQY
TRBV18	ASSLRGEQY
TRBV11-2	ASSSPRHTGELF
TRBV7-2	ASSALYEQY
TRBV30	AWSRNRNTEAF
TRBV30	AWRREYEQY
TRBV5-4	ASSLVFSGANVLT
TRBV30	AWRRSSYEQY
TRBV2	ATLGPLLAGDYEQY
TRBV7-9	ASSLDPGPNEQY
TRBV14	ASSQLGEAKNIQY
TRBV2	ASSRQGLAGDEQY
TRBV6-5	ASSKGATNEKLF
TRBV5-1	ASSLTGVVAGELF
TRBV6-5	ASSYSGAFSYNEQF
TRBV7-2	ASRLASAYSPLH
TRBV30	AWRAGTRSYNEQF
TRBV7-2	ASNQGGSGSTDTQY
TRBV30	AWNRRNTEAF
TRBV10-1	ASSFDGPRKRAF
TRBV18	ASSQGRSGSSYEQY
TRBV10-3	AISRDTGNTEAF
TRBV29-1	SVGTSGGETQY
TRBV28	ASSLSQMNTEAF
TRBV18	ASSPQALAGVKYEQY
TRBV7-9	ASSSRLEQF
TRBV28	ASSLRAYEQY
TRBV20-1	SASGTYEQY
TRBV28	ASSLWVTF
TRBV2	ASSEDSGGVARKKDTQY
TRBV28	ASTTGGGGSYEQY
TRBV4-3	ASSQGGGSADTQY
TRBV28	ASNGQGATEAF
TRBV28	ASSLGAGYGYT
TRBV5-1	ASSSQGGGDTQY
TRBV5-8	ASRFTGGSGYEQY
TRBV11-1	ASSPGYSNQPQH
TRBV5-1	ASSVTAANEKLF
TRBV11-2	ASSARENEQF
TRBV28	ASSRGAMSETQY